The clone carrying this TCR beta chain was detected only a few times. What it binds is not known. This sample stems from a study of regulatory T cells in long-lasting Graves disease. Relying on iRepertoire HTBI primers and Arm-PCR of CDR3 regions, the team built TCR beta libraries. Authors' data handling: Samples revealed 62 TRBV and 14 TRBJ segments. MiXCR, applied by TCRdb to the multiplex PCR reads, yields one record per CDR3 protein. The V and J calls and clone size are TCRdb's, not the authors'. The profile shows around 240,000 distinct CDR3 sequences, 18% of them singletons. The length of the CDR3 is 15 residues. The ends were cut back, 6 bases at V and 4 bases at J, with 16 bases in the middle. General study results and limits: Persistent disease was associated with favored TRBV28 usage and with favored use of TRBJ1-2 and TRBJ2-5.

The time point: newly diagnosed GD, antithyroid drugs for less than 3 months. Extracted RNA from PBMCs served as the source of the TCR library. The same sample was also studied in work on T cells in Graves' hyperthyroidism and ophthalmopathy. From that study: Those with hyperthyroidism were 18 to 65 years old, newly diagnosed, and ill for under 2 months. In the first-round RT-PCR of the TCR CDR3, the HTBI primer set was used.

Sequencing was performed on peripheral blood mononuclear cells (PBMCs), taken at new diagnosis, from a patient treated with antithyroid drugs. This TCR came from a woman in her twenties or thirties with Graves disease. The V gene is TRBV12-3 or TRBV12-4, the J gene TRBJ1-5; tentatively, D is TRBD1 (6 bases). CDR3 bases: TGTGCCAGCAGCCCCTCGGGGGCGATAAATCAGCCCCAGCATTTT. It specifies CASSPSGAINQPQHF.